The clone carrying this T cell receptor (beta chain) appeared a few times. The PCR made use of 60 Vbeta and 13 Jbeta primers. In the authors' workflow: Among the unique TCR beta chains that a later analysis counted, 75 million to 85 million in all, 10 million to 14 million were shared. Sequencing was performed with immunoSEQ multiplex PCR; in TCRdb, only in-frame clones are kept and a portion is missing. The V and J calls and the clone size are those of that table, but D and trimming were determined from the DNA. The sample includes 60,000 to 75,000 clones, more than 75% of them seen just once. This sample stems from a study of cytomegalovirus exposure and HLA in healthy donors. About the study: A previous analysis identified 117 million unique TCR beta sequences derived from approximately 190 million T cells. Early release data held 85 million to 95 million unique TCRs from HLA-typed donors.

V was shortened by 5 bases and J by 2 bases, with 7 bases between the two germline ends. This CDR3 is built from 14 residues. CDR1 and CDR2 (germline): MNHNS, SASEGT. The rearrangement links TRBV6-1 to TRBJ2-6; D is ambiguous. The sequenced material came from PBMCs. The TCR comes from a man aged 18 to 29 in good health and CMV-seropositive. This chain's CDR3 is CASSLPAGANVLTF. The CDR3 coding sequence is TGTGCCAGCAGTCTCCCAGCTGGGGCCAACGTCCTGACTTTC.